The 21 T cell receptor beta chains listed next were all sequenced from one sample in a study of identical twins. One entry per CDR3 protein results from TCRdb running MiXCR on the 5' RACE reads. Of 200,000 or so distinct CDR3 sequences in the sample, around a sixth are singletons; the top ten hold 40%. The same specimen was also included in a second study, on T cells expressing NK-cell markers.

The specimen was CD8+ T cells sorted from blood. The receptors derive from a woman aged 18-35 years in good health.

This clonotype showed up just a few times. The chain carries TRBV11-2 and TRBJ2-5; a possible D gene is TRBD2 (5 bases). Germline V gene lookup returns CDR1 SGHAT and CDR2 FQNNGV. CDR3 size: 12 residues. The V end was cut by 4 bases, the J end by 5 bases, with 8 bases between. The CDR3 DNA reads as TGTGCCAGCAGCTCGGCGGGCGAGACCCAGTACTTC. Amino acid sequence: CASSSAGETQYF.

V is TRBV6-1 and J is TRBJ2-1, with D perhaps matching TRBD2 (6 bases). CDR3 length equals 15 residues. CDR1 and CDR2 from the germline V gene are MNHNS and SASEGT. Trimming cost V 5 bases and J 3 bases, with 14 bases left between them. The DNA for the CDR3 is TGTGCCAGCAGTCTTTTGGCGGGGAACTACAATGAGCAGTTCTTC. Protein product: CASSLLAGNYNEQFF.

The rearrangement uses TRBV29-1 and TRBJ1-2; unclear D gene. V dropped 4 bases and J dropped 8 bases, with 11 bases sitting between them. The CDR3 loop spans 11 amino acids. CDR1 and CDR2 (germline): SQVTM, ANQGSEA. CDR3 DNA sequence: TGCAGCGTTGGACCGGCCCCGGGCTACACCTTC. It yields the protein CSVGPAPGYTF.

The rearrangement joins TRBV7-6 to TRBJ1-6; TRBD1 is a possible D gene (5 bases). Germline V lookup: CDR1 SGHVS, CDR2 FNYEAQ. This CDR3 is built from 13 residues. Trimming removed 10 bases from V and 8 bases from J, with 15 bases in between. The CDR3 DNA is TGTGCCACGAGTCACGGGGGGGATTCACCCCTCCACTTT. Translated: CATSHGGDSPLHF.

This clonotype was seen more than once but under ten times. This rearrangement joins TRBV20-1 to TRBJ2-3, with 12 nucleotides matching TRBD2. J was trimmed by 2 bases and V by 7 bases; bases with no gene match: 7. Germline values: CDR1 DFQATT, CDR2 SNEGSKA (reference sequence). The CDR3 has 15 amino acids. This CDR3 is CSVPTSGGFTDTQYF. CDR3 nucleotides: TGCAGTGTTCCGACTAGCGGGGGCTTCACAGATACGCAGTATTTT.

This clonotype showed up many times. V and J are TRBV12-3 or TRBV12-4 and TRBJ1-2, with no clear D. V lost 1 base and J 2 bases, leaving 8 bases between the germline ends. This CDR3 comprises 14 residues. CDR3 loop: CASSLGSANYGYTF. CDR3 coding DNA: TGTGCCAGCAGTTTAGGGTCAGCGAACTATGGCTACACCTTC.

The chain combines TRBV4-3 with TRBJ2-3; 7 nucleotides match TRBD2. The ends lost 1 base at V and 0 bases at J; junction bases unmatched: 4. Germline CDR1 LGHNA, CDR2 YSLEER. The CDR3 has 16 residues. CDR3 residues: CASSQGLAASTDTQYF. In nucleotides, the CDR3 is TGCGCCAGCAGCCAAGGGCTAGCGGCTAGCACAGATACGCAGTATTTT.

This clonotype was counted only a few times. The rearrangement joins TRBV9 to TRBJ2-6, with D unclear. Germline V gene sequence: CDR1 SGDLS, CDR2 YYNGEE. V lost 3 bases and J lost 1, with 11 bases in between. This CDR3 has 16 residues. The CDR3 DNA is TGTGCCAGCAGCGAATCCCTTCCATCTGGGGCCAACGTCCTGACTTTC. Translation: CASSESLPSGANVLTF.

Only a few counts were recorded for this clonotype. The chain links TRBV7-9 to TRBJ1-2; D ambiguous. V shed 1 base and J shed 6 bases, with 21 bases lying between them. The germline gives CDR1 SEHNR, CDR2 FQNEAQ (reference sequence). The CDR3 consists of 17 residues. Here the CDR3 DNA reads TGTGCCAGCAGCTTAGTGGGCAGTAAAACCGGCTACGATGGCTACACCTTC. The encoded protein is CASSLVGSKTGYDGYTF. The complete variable domain, with remaining parts taken from reference TRBV7-9 and TRBJ1-2, reads DTGVSQNPRHKITKRGQNVTFRCDPISEHNRLYWYRQTLGQGPEFLTYFQNEAQLEKSRLLSDRFSAERPKGSFSTLEIQRTEQGDSAMYLCASSLVGSKTGYDGYTFGSGTRLTVV.

Note on this clonotype: Given a much more abundant clone one base away, this may be a read error. The CDR3 reads CASSPFTGELFF. The CDR3 DNA follows: TGTGCCAGCAGCCCCTTCACCGGGGAGCTGTTTTTT. V usage is TRBV3-1 and J usage is TRBJ2-2; D is unresolved. The CDR3 spans 12 residues. Trimming cost V 4 bases and J 4 bases, with 4 bases left between them. The germline V gene has CDR1 LGHDT and CDR2 YNNKEL (reference sequence).

This clonotype turned up a few times. No DNA is shown, since the ends of the CDR3 on it are uncertain; the CDR3 is the one TCRdb lists. The chain is built from TRBV28 and TRBJ2-7. CDR1 is MDHEN and CDR2 is SYDVKM in the germline V gene. Termini included, the CDR3 measures 15 amino acids. The CDR3 reads CASSTSGGVTYEQYF.

There are many counts of this clonotype. V and J are TRBV12-3 or TRBV12-4 and TRBJ2-2, with D uncertain. Between the trimmed V and J ends, which lost 3 bases and 3 bases, there was a span of 14 bases. This CDR3 has 16 residues. In nucleotides, the CDR3 is TGTGCCAGCAGTTTTTCCTCCGGGTGGCACACCGGGGAGCTGTTTTTT. It encodes CASSFSSGWHTGELFF.

The gene calls are TRBV11-2 and TRBJ2-7; 7 bases fit TRBD1. With 3 bases clipped from V and 0 bases from J, the junction kept 5 bases outside the gene matches. This CDR3 is built from 15 residues. CDR1 and CDR2 (germline): SGHAT, FQNNGV. CDR3 coding DNA: TGTGCCAGCAGCTTCGGACAGGATAGCTCCTACGAGCAGTACTTC. It encodes CASSFGQDSSYEQYF.

This clonotype has ten or more counts. The rearrangement joins TRBV12-3 or TRBV12-4 to TRBJ2-3; D is possibly TRBD1 (6 bases). The CDR3 sequence is 15 residues long. V lost 8 bases to trimming and J lost 4 bases, with 19 bases between them. The CDR3 spells CASPPVGARPDTQYF. CDR3 nucleotide sequence: TGTGCCAGCCCACCTGTGGGGGCGCGGCCAGATACGCAGTATTTT.

In this sample, this clonotype turned up a few times. The V and J genes are TRBV7-6 and TRBJ2-3; TRBD1 is a possible D gene (5 bases). Trimming shortened V by 3 bases and J by 11 bases, and 9 bases separated the two germline ends. CDR1 SGHVS and CDR2 FNYEAQ come from the germline V gene. The CDR3 extends over 11 amino acids. The CDR3 coding sequence is TGTGCCAGCAGCTTGGGGCTGGGGCAGTATTTT. Amino acids: CASSLGLGQYF.

The chain links TRBV12-3 or TRBV12-4 to TRBJ2-7; D not resolved. Trimming shortened V by 2 bases and J by 3 bases, and 11 bases separated the two germline ends. The CDR3 covers 14 residues. The CDR3 region has the DNA TGTGCCAGCAGTTTATCCCCGGGCCACTACGAGCAGTACTTC. Residues: CASSLSPGHYEQYF.

This chain connects TRBV12-3 or TRBV12-4 to TRBJ1-4, with D maybe TRBD1 (6 bases). This CDR3 comprises 15 residues. V was pared by 5 bases and J by 7 bases, with 17 bases between. In DNA, the CDR3 is TGTGCCAGCAGTGCCCGGACAGAAAGAACTGAAAAACTGTTTTTT. Encoded protein: CASSARTERTEKLFF.

This clonotype appeared a few times. V is TRBV9 and J is TRBJ2-1, with TRBD2 matching 7 bases. Germline CDR1 SGDLS, CDR2 YYNGEE. Losses at the gene ends were 0 bases for V and 6 bases for J; bases not matched to a gene: 12. The CDR3 spans 17 residues. This CDR3 is CASSVGVARESLNEQFF. The CDR3 coding sequence is TGTGCCAGCAGCGTAGGGGTGGCGCGGGAGAGTCTCAATGAGCAGTTCTTC.

A few counts support this clonotype. The rearrangement joins TRBV6-5 to TRBJ1-2, with a tentative D call TRBD1 (5 bases). V was cut by 2 bases and J by 8 bases, with 9 bases left in between. The CDR3 is 12 amino acids. Per germline, CDR1 MNHEY and CDR2 SVGAGI. The CDR3 reads CASSYGGTGYTF. CDR3 bases: TGTGCCAGCAGTTACGGGGGGACCGGCTACACCTTC.

The chain couples TRBV5-1 to TRBJ2-5, with TRBD2 as a possible D gene (5 bases). Trimming cost V 4 bases and J 1 base, with 11 bases left between them. CDR3 length equals 14 residues. Germline V gene data show CDR1 as SGHRS and CDR2 as YFSETQ. CDR3 protein: CASSPKRTQETQYF. The CDR3 DNA reads as TGCGCCAGCAGCCCAAAGCGGACCCAAGAGACCCAGTACTTC.

This clonotype was observed a few times. Written as DNA, the CDR3 is TGTGCCAGCGATGGAAGAGGCCTGAATGAGCAGTTCTTC. It codes for CASDGRGLNEQFF. The chain combines TRBV6-2 or TRBV6-3 with TRBJ2-1; D is ambiguous. The CDR3 runs 13 residues. Trimming cost V 8 bases and J 7 bases, with 15 bases left between them. The V gene's germline CDR1 is MNHEY and CDR2 SVGEGT.